The sequence of this T cell receptor beta chain was determined in a study of blood T cell repertoires in COVID-19. CDR3 length: 12 amino acids. V lost 5 bases to trimming and J lost 5 bases; unmatched junction nucleotides: 2. CDR1 is LGHDT, CDR2 YNNKEL, per germline (reference sequence). Profiling relied on immunoSEQ multiplex PCR, and the TCRdb table lists in-frame clones only, not all of them. The table lists roughly 230,000 clones, approximately 85% of them singletons. Sequenced: PBMCs or T cells enriched from blood (not recorded which). The clonotype originates from a woman in her 50s who had been exposed to COVID-19. V is TRBV3-1 (or the pseudogene TRBV3-2) and J is TRBJ1-1, with TRBD1 matching 7 bases. The DNA of the CDR3 is TGTGCCAGCAGCGCCAGGGGGACTGAAGCTTTCTTT. This translates into CASSARGTEAFF.